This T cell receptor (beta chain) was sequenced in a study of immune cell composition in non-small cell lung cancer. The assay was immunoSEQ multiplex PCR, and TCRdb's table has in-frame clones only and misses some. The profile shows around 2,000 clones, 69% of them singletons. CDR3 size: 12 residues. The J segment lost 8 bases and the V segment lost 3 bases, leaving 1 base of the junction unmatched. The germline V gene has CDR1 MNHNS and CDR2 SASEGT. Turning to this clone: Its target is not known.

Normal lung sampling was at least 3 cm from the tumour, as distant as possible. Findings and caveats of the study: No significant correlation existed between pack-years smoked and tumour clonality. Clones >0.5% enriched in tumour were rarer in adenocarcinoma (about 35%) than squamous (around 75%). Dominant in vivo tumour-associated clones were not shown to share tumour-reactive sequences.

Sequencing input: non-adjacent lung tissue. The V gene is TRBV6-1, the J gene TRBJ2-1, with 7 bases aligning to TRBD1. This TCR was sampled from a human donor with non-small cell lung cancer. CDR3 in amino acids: CASSDRGYEQFF. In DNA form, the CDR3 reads TGTGCCAGCAGTGACAGGGGGTATGAGCAGTTCTTC.